These 31 T cell receptor beta chains were sequenced from one sample in a study of T cell repertoires in cytomegalovirus infection (dated by TCRdb to the late 2010s). TCRdb lists the instrument as Illumina HiSeq 1500. TCRdb's own reprocessing of the public reads used fastp at Q25 and MiXCR and kept productive beta chains. One record per CDR3 amino acid sequence lists the most common genes and DNA. This sample has under 250,000 distinct CDR3 sequences in its table, and 12% of those were observed once. The ten largest clones capture 1.5% to 2% of the sample. Specimen: PBMCs. All receptors come from a human donor in good health (CMV status not recorded). Some clones in this sample may be carry-over from other donors' samples.

This clonotype has at least ten counts. In DNA, the CDR3 is TGCGCCAGCAGCTTGGGTGCTAGCGGCGGTATGAAGACCCAGTACTTC. Its protein is CASSLGASGGMKTQYF. V usage is TRBV5-1 and J usage is TRBJ2-5; 7 bases fit TRBD2. The CDR3 is 16 amino acids. Losses at the gene ends were 0 bases for V and 6 bases for J; bases not matched to a gene: 11. Per the germline V gene, CDR1 is SGHRS and CDR2 is YFSETQ.

This clonotype came up a few times. The chain carries TRBV20-1 and TRBJ1-5; D might be TRBD1 (6 bases). The germline CDR1 and CDR2 sequences are DFQATT and SNEGSKA (reference sequence). The CDR3 is made up of 16 amino acids. Trimming removed 3 bases at V and 7 bases at J, with 22 bases between. This CDR3 is CSASRGQGKEGQPQHF. CDR3 DNA: TGCAGTGCTAGCCGAGGGCAGGGGAAGGAAGGACAGCCCCAGCATTTT.

The chain joins TRBV9 to TRBJ2-1; possibly TRBD2 for D (5 bases). Germline CDR1 reads SGDLS; CDR2 reads YYNGEE. The length of the CDR3 is 13 residues. V was pared by 2 bases and J by 15 bases, with 18 bases between. The CDR3 is CASSVSVREIGFF. The CDR3 bases are TGTGCCAGCAGCGTCAGCGTGAGGGAAATTGGGTTCTTC.

This clonotype was observed at least ten times. This chain connects TRBV19 to TRBJ1-5; D is unresolved. The CDR3 sequence is 13 residues long. Between the trimmed V and J ends, which lost 3 bases and 2 bases, there was a span of 5 bases. Per the germline V gene, CDR1 is LNHDA and CDR2 is SQIVND (reference sequence). The CDR3 region has the DNA TGTGCCAGTAGTATGTCTCGCAATCAGCCCCAGCATTTT. Protein: CASSMSRNQPQHF. Full variable domain (missing parts from reference TRBV19 and TRBJ1-5): DGGITQSPKYLFRKEGQNVTLSCEQNLNHDAMYWYRQDPGQGLRLIYYSQIVNDFQKGDIAEGYSVSREKKESFPLTVTSAQKNPTAFYLCASSMSRNQPQHFGDGTRLSIL.

This clonotype occurred many times. The chain couples TRBV7-2 to TRBJ2-5; D perhaps matches TRBD1 (5 bases). Trimming removed 1 base at V and 5 bases at J, with 11 bases between. CDR1 and CDR2 (germline): SGHTA, FQGNSA. The CDR3 runs 14 residues. CDR3 DNA sequence: TGTGCCAGCAGCTTAGTTCAGGGCCTGGAGACCCAGTACTTC. Amino acids: CASSLVQGLETQYF.

This clonotype was observed a handful of times. CDR3 sequence: CASSSDSHSSYEQYF. The CDR3 bases are TGTGCCAGCAGCTCGGACAGTCACAGCTCCTACGAGCAGTACTTC. The genes are TRBV7-3 and TRBJ2-7, with a weak D call TRBD1 (6 bases). CDR3 size: 15 residues. Trimming stripped 4 bases from V and 0 bases from J, with 13 bases between. Germline assignment: CDR1 SGHTA and CDR2 FQGTGA.

This clonotype was counted ten times or more. The chain links TRBV6-6 to TRBJ2-3; 9 nucleotides align to TRBD2. The CDR3 runs 18 residues. Unmatched junction bases numbered 12, after V lost 3 bases and J lost 2 bases. Germline CDR1 and CDR2: MNHNY and SVGAGI (reference sequence). Here the CDR3 reads CASSYTTPVAGVTDTQYF. For the CDR3, the DNA is TGTGCCAGCAGTTATACCACCCCTGTAGCGGGAGTCACAGATACGCAGTATTTT.

This clonotype has only a few counts. The chain employs TRBV29-1 and TRBJ1-1, with 7 nucleotides matching TRBD1. J lost 4 bases, V lost 2 bases, and 7 bases had no gene match. This CDR3 comprises 14 residues. Germline CDR1 SQVTM, CDR2 ANQGSEA. CDR3 sequence: CSVERTGGVTEAFF. For the CDR3, the DNA is TGCAGCGTTGAACGGACAGGAGGGGTCACTGAAGCTTTCTTT.

This clonotype was detected many times. The chain combines TRBV2 with TRBJ1-1, with a possible D match to TRBD1 (5 bases). V dropped 6 bases and J dropped 0 bases, with 11 bases sitting between them. This CDR3 comprises 14 residues. CDR1 is SNHLY, CDR2 FYNNEI, per germline. CDR3 coding DNA: TGTGCCAGCAGGAAGACAGACTTGAACACTGAAGCTTTCTTT. It codes for CASRKTDLNTEAFF.

This clonotype has ten or more counts. The V gene is TRBV19, the J gene TRBJ1-5; D perhaps matches TRBD1 (6 bases). The germline CDR1 and CDR2 sequences are LNHDA and SQIVND (reference sequence). The CDR3 totals 13 residues. V lost 4 bases, J lost 5 bases, and 9 bases lay in between. DNA of the CDR3: TGTGCCAGTAGTACATACAGGGATCAGCCCCAGCATTTT. Translation gives CASSTYRDQPQHF.

This clonotype has ten or more counts. This chain links TRBV12-3 or TRBV12-4 with TRBJ2-2; 9 bases match TRBD2. The CDR3 runs 15 residues. With V trimmed by 8 bases and J by 7 bases, 11 bases remained unmatched. The CDR3 DNA reads TGTGCCAGCGCCCCCGCGGGAGGGCCTGGCGGGGAGCTGTTTTTT. This sequence encodes CASAPAGGPGGELFF.

This chain joins TRBV20-1 and TRBJ2-1, with 11 bases that match TRBD2. The CDR3 has 16 amino acids. The J segment lost 7 bases and the V segment lost 0 bases, leaving 8 bases of the junction unmatched. Per germline, CDR1 DFQATT and CDR2 SNEGSKA (reference sequence). CDR3 bases: TGCAGTGCTAGAGATCGTAGCGGGGGGGTAGTGAATGAGCAGTTCTTC. It yields the protein CSARDRSGGVVNEQFF.

This clonotype was counted only a few times. CDR3 sequence: CASSFEGNTEAFF. CDR3 nucleotides: TGTGCCAGCAGTTTCGAGGGGAACACTGAAGCTTTCTTT. The chain combines TRBV12-3 or TRBV12-4 with TRBJ1-1; D gene ambiguous. CDR3 length: 13 residues. V gave up 3 bases and J gave up 1 base, with 6 bases separating them.

This clonotype was counted a few times. The chain couples TRBV19 to TRBJ2-1; 8 bases agree with TRBD2. CDR3 length: 16 amino acids. The junction had 16 bases not matched to a gene; V was cut back by 6 bases and J by 9 bases. Per the germline V gene, CDR1 is LNHDA and CDR2 is SQIVND (reference sequence). CDR3 DNA: TGTGCCAGTAGCCCCGTAGGAGCGGGGGCCCCAGGTGAGCAGTTCTTC. It translates to CASSPVGAGAPGEQFF. Full variable domain (rest looked up from reference TRBV19 and TRBJ2-1): DGGITQSPKYLFRKEGQNVTLSCEQNLNHDAMYWYRQDPGQGLRLIYYSQIVNDFQKGDIAEGYSVSREKKESFPLTVTSAQKNPTAFYLCASSPVGAGAPGEQFFGPGTRLTVL.

In its sample, this clonotype was seen many times. The CDR3 loop reads CASSRGYQETQYF. For the CDR3, the DNA is TGTGCCAGCAGCAGGGGGTACCAAGAGACCCAGTACTTC. This sequence joins TRBV7-3 and TRBJ2-5; possible D gene TRBD1, 6 bases. The CDR3 sequence is 13 residues long. The ends were cut back, 5 bases at V and 0 bases at J, with 7 bases in the middle. Germline V gene lookup returns CDR1 SGHTA and CDR2 FQGTGA. The full variable domain, its missing parts supplied by reference TRBV7-3 and TRBJ2-5, is GAGVSQTPSNKVTEKGKYVELRCDPISGHTALYWYRQSLGQGPEFLIYFQGTGAADDSGLPNDRFFAVRPEGSVSTLKIQRTERGDSAVYLCASSRGYQETQYFGPGTRLLVL.

This chain connects TRBV28 to TRBJ2-7, with a possible D match to TRBD2 (5 bases). The V gene lost 7 bases and the J gene lost 3 bases, with 13 bases spanning the gap. CDR3 length equals 13 residues. The germline CDR1 and CDR2 sequences are MDHEN and SYDVKM. CDR3 nucleotide sequence: TGTGCCAGCATCCGGGGTAGGAACTACGAGCAGTACTTC. This sequence encodes CASIRGRNYEQYF.

Ten or more counts support this clonotype. As DNA, the CDR3 is TGTGCCAGCAGCGTATCCCGGACTAGCGGGAGGACCACCTACGAGCAGTACTTC. Its translation: CASSVSRTSGRTTYEQYF. The chain recombines TRBV7-2 with TRBJ2-7; 14 bases are a match to TRBD2. V gave up 5 bases and J gave up 2 bases; unmatched junction bases: 11. The germline CDR1 and CDR2 sequences are SGHTA and FQGNSA. This CDR3 has 18 amino acids. The full variable domain, rest sourced from reference TRBV7-2 and TRBJ2-7, is GAGVSQSPSNKVTEKGKDVELRCDPISGHTALYWYRQSLGQGLEFLIYFQGNSAPDKSGLPSDRFSAERTGGSVSTLTIQRTQQEDSAVYLCASSVSRTSGRTTYEQYFGPGTRLTVT.

This clonotype was found a few times. The genes are TRBV11-3 and TRBJ2-3; 8 bases are a match to TRBD2. V shed 3 bases and J 2 bases; nucleotides not matched to a gene: 4. CDR3 length: 15 amino acids. Germline CDR1 SGHNT, CDR2 YENEEA. The CDR3 loop is CASSFTSGFTDTQYF. Written as DNA, the CDR3 is TGTGCCAGCAGCTTCACTAGCGGATTCACAGATACGCAGTATTTT. The variable domain in full, with the rest retrieved from reference TRBV11-3 and TRBJ2-3, is EAGVVQSPRYKIIEKKQPVAFWCNPISGHNTLYWYLQNLGQGPELLIRYENEEAVDDSQLPKDRFSAERLKGVDSTLKIQPAELGDSAVYLCASSFTSGFTDTQYFGPGTRLTVL.

The chain employs TRBV5-1 and TRBJ1-1; D is undetermined. Germline V lookup: CDR1 SGHRS, CDR2 YFSETQ. V gave up 4 bases and J gave up 1 base, with 8 bases separating them. CDR3 length: 13 residues. The CDR3 DNA follows: TGCGCCAGCAGCGCCGACACGAACACTGAAGCTTTCTTT. Amino acid sequence: CASSADTNTEAFF.

This clonotype was seen a few times. This chain uses TRBV4-1 with TRBJ1-2, with D maybe TRBD1 (5 bases). CDR1 is MGHRA and CDR2 is YSYEKL in the germline V gene. V lost 0 bases, J lost 4 bases, and 15 bases lay in between. The CDR3 is 16 amino acids. The chain's CDR3 is CASSQDGTGIGYGYTF. The CDR3 coding sequence is TGCGCCAGCAGCCAAGATGGTACAGGCATCGGCTATGGCTACACCTTC.

V usage is TRBV14 and J usage is TRBJ1-1, with D unresolved. V was shortened by 0 bases and J by 1 base, with 6 bases between the two germline ends. This CDR3 region has 14 residues. Germline V gene data show CDR1 as SGHDN and CDR2 as FVKESK. CDR3 sequence reads: CASSQELKNTEAFF. The CDR3 DNA sequence: TGTGCCAGCAGCCAAGAGCTCAAGAACACTGAAGCTTTCTTT.

This clonotype was counted only a few times. The junction departs from germline at one end; a sequencing error may be responsible. The chain has TRBV6-2 or TRBV6-3 and TRBJ1-5, with D unclear. The germline V gene encodes CDR1 MNHEY and CDR2 SVGEGT. The length of the CDR3 is 13 residues. The CDR3 nucleotides are TGTGCCAGCAGATCCCTTGGCAAGCAGCCCCAGCATTTT. Translated, it gives CASRSLGKQPQHF.

The table lists this clonotype with many counts. This chain uses TRBV7-9 with TRBJ2-5, with D possibly TRBD2 on 6 matching bases. Germline V gene lookup returns CDR1 SEHNR and CDR2 FQNEAQ (reference sequence). The CDR3 loop spans 13 amino acids. The germline V and J ends were trimmed by 0 bases and 6 bases, with 8 bases remaining between them. This CDR3 reads CASSLAGGKTQYF. The CDR3, as DNA: TGTGCCAGCAGCTTAGCGGGGGGAAAGACCCAGTACTTC.

This clonotype was seen many times. The chain is built from TRBV28 and TRBJ2-2; 7 bases agree with TRBD2. Germline V gene lookup returns CDR1 MDHEN and CDR2 SYDVKM. The J segment lost 6 bases and the V segment lost 3 bases, leaving 7 bases of the junction unmatched. The CDR3 contains 15 residues. This chain's CDR3 is CASSFVRGGSGELFF. The CDR3, as DNA: TGTGCCAGCAGTTTTGTTAGGGGAGGGTCCGGGGAGCTGTTTTTT.

The rearrangement joins TRBV5-6 to TRBJ1-2, with no clear D. The CDR3 runs to 14 residues. In germline, CDR1 is SGHDT, CDR2 YYEEEE. V lost 7 bases and J 5 bases, leaving 18 bases between the germline ends. This CDR3 is CASGSTGNLYGYTF. CDR3 bases: TGTGCCAGCGGATCGACCGGGAATCTATATGGCTACACCTTC.

The gene calls are TRBV7-9 and TRBJ1-1, with 7 bases matching TRBD1. CDR3 length equals 14 residues. V trimming: 3 bases; J trimming: 5 bases; junction bases outside the gene matches: 6. Germline V gene lookup returns CDR1 SEHNR and CDR2 FQNEAQ (reference sequence). The CDR3 sequence is CASSFQGGGTEAFF. The CDR3 DNA reads TGTGCCAGCAGCTTCCAGGGGGGTGGAACTGAAGCTTTCTTT.

This clonotype occurred a few times. The rearrangement joins TRBV29-1 to TRBJ2-7; D is possibly TRBD1 (5 bases). The CDR3 length is 16 residues. Looked up from germline, CDR1 is SQVTM and CDR2 is ANQGSEA. Trimming removed 0 bases at V and 0 bases at J, with 15 bases between. The CDR3 DNA reads TGCAGCGTTGAAGAGTCATGGCCCGACAGCTCCTACGAGCAGTACTTC. Protein product: CSVEESWPDSSYEQYF.

The chain combines TRBV3-1 with TRBJ1-5, with 7 bases identical to TRBD1. CDR1 is LGHDT, CDR2 YNNKEL, per germline (reference sequence). The CDR3 totals 15 residues. Germline trimming cut 4 bases from V and 6 bases from J; bases unmatched to any gene: 9. The CDR3 DNA reads TGTGCCAGCAGCCGCGACAGGGAATTGGGTCAGCCCCAGCATTTT. Amino acids: CASSRDRELGQPQHF.

This clonotype was counted a few times. The rearrangement joins TRBV19 to TRBJ2-1, with no clear D. V lost 3 bases to trimming and J lost 8 bases, with 17 bases between them. The CDR3 totals 15 residues. Germline values: CDR1 LNHDA, CDR2 SQIVND (reference sequence). The CDR3 is CASSIGERMGHEQFF. CDR3 DNA sequence: TGTGCCAGTAGTATTGGGGAACGGATGGGCCATGAGCAGTTCTTC.

This clonotype was seen ten or more times. The V gene is TRBV19, the J gene TRBJ2-1; D is undetermined. The CDR3 totals 14 residues. Trimming cost V 7 bases and J 4 bases, with 14 bases left between them. Germline V gives CDR1 LNHDA, CDR2 SQIVND (reference sequence). CDR3 protein: CASTPGRAYNEQFF. CDR3 nucleotide sequence: TGTGCCAGTACCCCCGGCCGGGCGTACAATGAGCAGTTCTTC.

The chain recombines TRBV7-9 with TRBJ2-7; 7 bases map to TRBD1. The germline V gene encodes CDR1 SEHNR and CDR2 FQNEAQ (reference sequence). Germline trimming cut 2 bases from V and 2 bases from J; bases unmatched to any gene: 6. This CDR3 has 15 amino acids. The CDR3 DNA is TGTGCCAGCAGCTTAAGACAGGGAAAAGCCTACGAGCAGTACTTC. Protein sequence: CASSLRQGKAYEQYF.